This is a list of T cell receptor beta chains from one sample in a study of control samples from healthy donors and cancer patients. Generated by immunoSEQ multiplex PCR, the TCRdb table keeps only in-frame clones and is missing some. Of about 230,000 clones in the sample, approximately 80% were seen once. Sequences were obtained from PBMCs. The receptors here all came from a woman aged 55-69 years with lung cancer. Both conserved end residues are part of each CDR3. Fields, in order: J gene, clone size, D gene, V gene, CDR3 DNA, CDR3 protein. D genes are given only for firm matches. Only part of the rows carry a size: once, few, many, or a class if the clone is expanded.

J gene: TRBJ1-6
clone size: -
D gene: -
V gene: TRBV14
CDR3 DNA: TGTGCCAGCAGCCACTCTGGACCGCTGAGCTCCTATAATTCACCCCTCCACTTT
CDR3 protein: CASSHSGPLSSYNSPLHF

J gene: TRBJ2-3
clone size: -
D gene: -
V gene: TRBV2
CDR3 DNA: TGTGCCAGCATGGCCAACACAGATACGCAGTATTTT
CDR3 protein: CASMANTDTQYF

J gene: TRBJ2-3
clone size: -
D gene: TRBD1
V gene: TRBV13
CDR3 DNA: TGTGCCAGCAGCTTATTCGGACAGGGGGCGGCAGATACGCAGTATTTT
CDR3 protein: CASSLFGQGAADTQYF

J gene: TRBJ2-2
clone size: -
D gene: TRBD1
V gene: TRBV24-1
CDR3 DNA: TGTGCCACCAGTGATCCCGGGACAGGGGGCATCGGGGAGCTGTTTTTT
CDR3 protein: CATSDPGTGGIGELFF

J gene: TRBJ2-3
clone size: -
D gene: TRBD2
V gene: TRBV7-6
CDR3 DNA: TGTGCCAGCAGCAAAAGACTAGCGGGCGGGCCAGATACGCAGTATTTT
CDR3 protein: CASSKRLAGGPDTQYF

J gene: TRBJ1-1
clone size: -
D gene: -
V gene: TRBV6-6
CDR3 DNA: TGTGCCAGCAGTTACTCAACGGGGACTGAAGCTTTCTTT
CDR3 protein: CASSYSTGTEAFF

J gene: TRBJ1-1
clone size: -
D gene: -
V gene: TRBV5-1
CDR3 DNA: TGCGCCAGCAGTGCGGAGAACACTGAAGCTTTCTTT
CDR3 protein: CASSAENTEAFF

J gene: TRBJ2-5
clone size: -
D gene: -
V gene: TRBV6-1
CDR3 DNA: TGTGCCAGCAGTGAGCTGACAGGGAGGGGAGAGACCCAGTACTTC
CDR3 protein: CASSELTGRGETQYF

J gene: TRBJ1-4
clone size: -
D gene: -
V gene: TRBV19
CDR3 DNA: TGTGCCAGTAGTACAGAACAAACAACTAATGAAAAACTGTTTTTT
CDR3 protein: CASSTEQTTNEKLFF

J gene: TRBJ1-3
clone size: -
D gene: -
V gene: TRBV6-5
CDR3 DNA: TGTGCCAGCAGCCCGCCCGGGGGTGGAAACACCATATATTTT
CDR3 protein: CASSPPGGGNTIYF

J gene: TRBJ1-1
clone size: once
D gene: TRBD1
V gene: TRBV2
CDR3 DNA: TGTGCCAGCAGTCGGGACAGGGGGTCGGCTGAAGCTTTCTTT
CDR3 protein: CASSRDRGSAEAFF

J gene: TRBJ2-2
clone size: -
D gene: -
V gene: TRBV24-1
CDR3 DNA: TGTGCCACCAGTGATTCGGGCTACACCGGGGAGCTGTTTTTT
CDR3 protein: CATSDSGYTGELFF

J gene: TRBJ2-3
clone size: -
D gene: -
V gene: TRBV5-4
CDR3 DNA: TGTGCCAGCAGCCTGTCTAAGGGTTCAGATACGCAGTATTTT
CDR3 protein: CASSLSKGSDTQYF

J gene: TRBJ2-1
clone size: -
D gene: -
V gene: TRBV18
CDR3 DNA: TGTGCCAGCTCACCACGGCGCACCGTAGCCTACAATGAGCAGTTCTTC
CDR3 protein: CASSPRRTVAYNEQFF

J gene: TRBJ1-2
clone size: -
D gene: -
V gene: TRBV7-9
CDR3 DNA: TGTGCCAGCAGCTTAGTATTGCCAAGTGACTATGGCTACACCTTC
CDR3 protein: CASSLVLPSDYGYTF

J gene: TRBJ1-4
clone size: -
D gene: TRBD1
V gene: TRBV25-1
CDR3 DNA: TGTGCCAGCAGATGGACAGGCGACGAAAAACTGTTTTTT
CDR3 protein: CASRWTGDEKLFF

J gene: TRBJ1-5
clone size: -
D gene: -
V gene: TRBV5-1
CDR3 DNA: TGCGCCAGCAGCTTGGATGGCCAGCCCCAGCATTTT
CDR3 protein: CASSLDGQPQHF

J gene: TRBJ1-4
clone size: few
D gene: -
V gene: TRBV18
CDR3 DNA: TGTGCCAGCTCACCCCGAGTTGGAGGGGGTGAAAAACTGTTTTTT
CDR3 protein: CASSPRVGGGEKLFF

J gene: TRBJ2-1
clone size: -
D gene: TRBD1
V gene: TRBV6-5
CDR3 DNA: TGTGCCAGCAGGAGTACGGGACAGGGCTACAATGAGCAGTTCTTC
CDR3 protein: CASRSTGQGYNEQFF

J gene: TRBJ2-1
clone size: -
D gene: -
V gene: TRBV9
CDR3 DNA: TGTGCCAGCAGCGTAGTTCCGACCAACAATGAGCAGTTCTTC
CDR3 protein: CASSVVPTNNEQFF

J gene: TRBJ1-2
clone size: -
D gene: -
V gene: TRBV15
CDR3 DNA: TGTGCCACCAGCAGAGATTTGGGGGGCTATGGCTACACCTTC
CDR3 protein: CATSRDLGGYGYTF

J gene: TRBJ1-4
clone size: -
D gene: -
V gene: TRBV7-9
CDR3 DNA: TGTGCCAGCAGCCGGGAGGGGACCACAACTAATGAAAAACTGTTTTTT
CDR3 protein: CASSREGTTTNEKLFF

J gene: TRBJ2-4
clone size: -
D gene: -
V gene: TRBV5-4
CDR3 DNA: TGTGCCAGCAGCCTCCAGGGGGGGGCAGCAAACATTCAGTACTTC
CDR3 protein: CASSLQGGAANIQYF

J gene: TRBJ1-6
clone size: -
D gene: TRBD1
V gene: TRBV2
CDR3 DNA: TGTGCAACCGGAGGGGGCGAGTCACCCCTCCACTTT
CDR3 protein: CATGGGESPLHF

J gene: TRBJ1-5
clone size: -
D gene: -
V gene: TRBV6-6
CDR3 DNA: TGTGCCAGCAGTTACGTCCCCGGAGGGAATCAGCCCCAGCATTTT
CDR3 protein: CASSYVPGGNQPQHF

J gene: TRBJ1-6
clone size: -
D gene: TRBD1
V gene: TRBV2
CDR3 DNA: TGTGCCACCGGGACAGACAATAATTCACCCCTCCACTTT
CDR3 protein: CATGTDNNSPLHF

J gene: TRBJ1-4
clone size: once
D gene: TRBD1
V gene: TRBV5-4
CDR3 DNA: TGTGCCAGCAGCAACGGGACAGGGGCTAATGAAAAACTGTTTTTT
CDR3 protein: CASSNGTGANEKLFF

J gene: TRBJ2-1
clone size: -
D gene: TRBD2
V gene: TRBV11-2
CDR3 DNA: TGTGCCAGCAGCTTAGGCGGGGGGCACTCCTACAATGAGCAGTTCTTC
CDR3 protein: CASSLGGGHSYNEQFF

J gene: TRBJ2-3
clone size: -
D gene: -
V gene: TRBV7-3
CDR3 DNA: TGTGCCAGCAGCTTAGGTCTACAGCGGGGCACAGATACGCAGTATTTT
CDR3 protein: CASSLGLQRGTDTQYF

J gene: TRBJ2-1
clone size: -
D gene: TRBD2
V gene: TRBV5-1
CDR3 DNA: TGCGCCAGCAGCTTGGGCCTAGCGGGAGGGGATGAGCAGTTCTTC
CDR3 protein: CASSLGLAGGDEQFF

J gene: TRBJ2-5
clone size: -
D gene: -
V gene: TRBV7-9
CDR3 DNA: TGTGCCAGCAGCAAGACGAACCCTGGTGAGACCCAGTACTTC
CDR3 protein: CASSKTNPGETQYF

J gene: TRBJ1-2
clone size: -
D gene: -
V gene: TRBV2
CDR3 DNA: TGTGCCAGCAGTGAAGCGCTTTGGGGCCTCGGCTATGGCTACACCTTC
CDR3 protein: CASSEALWGLGYGYTF

J gene: TRBJ2-3
clone size: -
D gene: TRBD2
V gene: TRBV7-9
CDR3 DNA: TGTGCCAGCAGCTTAGGACTAGCGGCCAGCACAGATACGCAGTATTTT
CDR3 protein: CASSLGLAASTDTQYF

J gene: TRBJ2-1
clone size: -
D gene: -
V gene: TRBV24-1
CDR3 DNA: TGTGCCACCTCTACCTCGAACAATGAGCAGTTCTTC
CDR3 protein: CATSTSNNEQFF

J gene: TRBJ1-1
clone size: -
D gene: -
V gene: TRBV5-1
CDR3 DNA: TGCGCCAGCAGCTCCCCAGGGGCCACTGAAGCTTTCTTT
CDR3 protein: CASSSPGATEAFF

J gene: TRBJ2-1
clone size: -
D gene: -
V gene: TRBV6-2/TRBV6-3
CDR3 DNA: TGTGCCAGCAGTTACGGATCTGTTTACAATGAGCAGTTCTTC
CDR3 protein: CASSYGSVYNEQFF

J gene: TRBJ2-1
clone size: -
D gene: TRBD2
V gene: TRBV5-8
CDR3 DNA: TGTGCCAGCAGCTTCGGACTAGGCTATGAGCAGTTCTTC
CDR3 protein: CASSFGLGYEQFF

J gene: TRBJ1-3
clone size: once
D gene: -
V gene: TRBV9
CDR3 DNA: TGTGCCAGCAGCGCCCATGGGGGGACTGGAAACACCATATATTTT
CDR3 protein: CASSAHGGTGNTIYF

J gene: TRBJ2-7
clone size: -
D gene: -
V gene: TRBV21-1
CDR3 DNA: TGTGCCAGCAGCTTGCGCGGGACCTGCGGGGAGCAGTACTTC
CDR3 protein: CASSLRGTCGEQYF

J gene: TRBJ2-5
clone size: -
D gene: -
V gene: TRBV5-1
CDR3 DNA: TGCGCCAGCAGCTTGGCGGGAGAGAGAGAGACCCAGTACTTC
CDR3 protein: CASSLAGERETQYF

J gene: TRBJ1-5
clone size: -
D gene: -
V gene: TRBV6-5
CDR3 DNA: TGTGCCAGCAGTTACTCTGGGGGGGCCGGCAATCAGCCCCAGCATTTT
CDR3 protein: CASSYSGGAGNQPQHF

J gene: TRBJ1-5
clone size: few
D gene: -
V gene: TRBV12-3/TRBV12-4
CDR3 DNA: TGTGCCAGCAGCCCCGGGGAGAATCAGCCCCAGCATTTT
CDR3 protein: CASSPGENQPQHF

J gene: TRBJ2-3
clone size: once
D gene: -
V gene: TRBV5-1
CDR3 DNA: TGCGCCAGCAGCCCCGAACCCCGCACAGATACGCAGTATTTT
CDR3 protein: CASSPEPRTDTQYF

J gene: TRBJ2-1
clone size: -
D gene: TRBD2
V gene: TRBV4-1
CDR3 DNA: TGCGCCAGCAGCCAAGAGACTAGCGCCAGCTCCTACAATGAGCAGTTCTTC
CDR3 protein: CASSQETSASSYNEQFF

J gene: TRBJ1-4
clone size: -
D gene: -
V gene: TRBV2
CDR3 DNA: TGTGCCAGCAGTGCCCAGGGGATAACTAATGAAAAACTGTTTTTT
CDR3 protein: CASSAQGITNEKLFF

J gene: TRBJ1-2
clone size: once
D gene: TRBD1
V gene: TRBV7-2
CDR3 DNA: TGTGCCAGCAGCTTAGCATTTGGAGGGGGCTCGGGCGGCTACACCTTC
CDR3 protein: CASSLAFGGGSGGYTF

J gene: TRBJ1-1
clone size: -
D gene: -
V gene: TRBV10-3
CDR3 DNA: TGTGCCATCAGTGAGTCGAGTGGGGGACGGGAAGCTTTCTTT
CDR3 protein: CAISESSGGREAFF

J gene: TRBJ2-1
clone size: -
D gene: -
V gene: TRBV6-2/TRBV6-3
CDR3 DNA: TGTGCCAGCAGTCTGCTGGACTCGGGCAATGAGCAGTTCTTC
CDR3 protein: CASSLLDSGNEQFF

J gene: TRBJ1-4
clone size: -
D gene: -
V gene: TRBV2
CDR3 DNA: TGTGCCAGCAGGGAGGACGGGTTAGCTAATGAAAAACTGTTTTTT
CDR3 protein: CASREDGLANEKLFF

J gene: TRBJ2-3
clone size: -
D gene: TRBD1
V gene: TRBV2
CDR3 DNA: TGTGCCAGCAGTGTCAACAGGGGTAATACGCAGTATTTT
CDR3 protein: CASSVNRGNTQYF